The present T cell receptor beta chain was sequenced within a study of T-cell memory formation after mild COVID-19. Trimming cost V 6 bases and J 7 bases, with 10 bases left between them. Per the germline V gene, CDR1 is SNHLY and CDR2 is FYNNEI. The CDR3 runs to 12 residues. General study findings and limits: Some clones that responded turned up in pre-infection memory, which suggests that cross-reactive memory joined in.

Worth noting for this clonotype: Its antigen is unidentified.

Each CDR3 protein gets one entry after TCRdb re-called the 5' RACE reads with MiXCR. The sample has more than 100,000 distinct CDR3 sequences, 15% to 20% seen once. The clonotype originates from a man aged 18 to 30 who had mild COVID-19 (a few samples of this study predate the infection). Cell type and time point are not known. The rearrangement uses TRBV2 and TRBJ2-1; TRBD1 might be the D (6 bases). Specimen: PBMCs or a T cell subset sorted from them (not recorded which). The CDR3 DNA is TGTGCCAGCAGCGTAGACAGGAATGAGCAGTTCTTC. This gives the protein CASSVDRNEQFF.